The 32 T cell receptor beta chains below all came from one sample that was sequenced in a study of PD-1 blockade in mismatch repair-deficient tumors. Clones were sequenced by immunoSEQ multiplex PCR, and TCRdb holds only the in-frame ones, with some missing. The repertoire holds under 75,000 clones, with approximately 88% as singletons. Source: peripheral blood, taken 52 weeks after starting pembrolizumab. Every receptor here comes from an adult with mismatch repair-deficient cancer.

V usage is TRBV29-1 and J usage is TRBJ2-3; 9 bases are shared with TRBD2. Unmatched junction bases numbered 8, after V lost 3 bases and J lost 4 bases. Germline V gene sequence: CDR1 SQVTM, CDR2 ANQGSEA. The CDR3 length is 15 residues. The CDR3 bases are TGCAGCGTTGAGGCTGTAGCGGGAGTGGCAGATACGCAGTATTTT. This translates into CSVEAVAGVADTQYF.

This rearrangement joins TRBV13 to TRBJ2-7; either TRBD1 or TRBD2 may supply D (5 bases each). Looked up from germline, CDR1 is PRHDT and CDR2 is FYEKMQ (reference sequence). The V end lost 4 bases, the J end lost 1 base, and 17 bases lay between the germline ends. The CDR3 has 16 residues. This CDR3 reads CASSSRGTAKSYEQYF. DNA for the CDR3: TGTGCCAGCAGCTCACGTGGGACCGCTAAATCCTACGAGCAGTACTTC.

J is TRBJ2-1 and V is TRBV6-6; perhaps TRBD2 as D (5 bases). From germline, CDR1 is MNHNY and CDR2 SVGAGI (reference sequence). The CDR3 length is 14 residues. With 0 bases removed from V and 10 bases from J, the gap between germline ends came to 13 bases. The CDR3 loop reads CASSYSIGGLEQFF. The CDR3 region has the DNA TGTGCCAGCAGTTACTCGATCGGAGGTCTAGAGCAGTTCTTC.

The chain joins TRBV4-3 to TRBJ2-7, with TRBD2 matching over 8 bases. J was trimmed by 4 bases and V by 0 bases; bases with no gene match: 2. The germline gives CDR1 LGHNA, CDR2 YSLEER. The CDR3 is 14 residues long. The CDR3 here is CASSQDRGGYEQYF. The DNA of the CDR3 is TGCGCCAGCAGCCAAGATCGGGGGGGATACGAGCAGTACTTC.

The CDR3 nucleotides read TGTGCCTGGAGCAGGGGGAGCAACACTGAAGCTTTCTTT. Translating it yields CAWSRGSNTEAFF. The gene calls are TRBV30 and TRBJ1-1, with 7 bases identical to TRBD1. Per the germline V gene, CDR1 is GTSNPN and CDR2 is SVGIG (reference sequence). Trimming took 3 bases from V and 2 from J; bases not matched to a gene: 3. The CDR3 sequence is 13 residues long.

The rearrangement uses TRBV9 and TRBJ1-2; TRBD1 matches at 7 bases. The CDR3 extends over 15 amino acids. Germline-derived CDR1 and CDR2 are SGDLS and YYNGEE. The J segment lost 3 bases and the V segment lost 3 bases, leaving 8 bases of the junction unmatched. The CDR3 DNA is TGTGCCAGCAGCGAAACGTCCGGGACAGACTATGGCTACACCTTC. Encoded protein: CASSETSGTDYGYTF.

The count of this clone is one. The CDR3 sequence: CASGLVPSGRYEQYF. CDR3 coding DNA: TGTGCTAGTGGTTTGGTTCCTAGCGGGAGGTACGAGCAGTACTTC. The chain recombines TRBV12-5 with TRBJ2-7, with 11 bases lining up with TRBD2. With V trimmed by 0 bases and J by 4 bases, 2 bases remained unmatched. The V gene's germline CDR1 is LGHNT and CDR2 FRNRAP. The CDR3 spans 15 residues.

This chain links TRBV7-6 with TRBJ2-7, with a possible D match to TRBD1 (7 bases). The CDR3 has 14 residues. CDR1 and CDR2 (germline): SGHVS, FNYEAQ. Trimming shortened V by 5 bases and J by 5 bases, and 16 bases separated the two germline ends. For the CDR3, the DNA is TGTGCCAGCAGCCAGCGGCAGGGGGGCGACGAGCAGTACTTC. Its translation: CASSQRQGGDEQYF.

The genes are TRBV6-1 and TRBJ2-1; 16 bases map to TRBD2. In germline, CDR1 is MNHNS, CDR2 SASEGT. This CDR3 region has 17 residues. Trimming took 4 bases from V and 7 from J; bases not matched to a gene: 7. Here the CDR3 DNA reads TGTGCCAGCAGTGGAGATCCGGGACTAGCGGGAGGGAATGAGCAGTTCTTC. This encodes CASSGDPGLAGGNEQFF.

This chain connects TRBV2 to TRBJ2-5, with D perhaps given as TRBD1 or TRBD2 (5 bases each). The germline CDR1 and CDR2 sequences are SNHLY and FYNNEI. Trimming cost V 5 bases and J 5 bases, with 9 bases left between them. This CDR3 is built from 12 residues. As DNA, the CDR3 is TGTGCCAGCAGTCGGGACGGGGAGACCCAGTACTTC. It is translated as CASSRDGETQYF.

The CDR3 is CASSQDHWRGTDTQYF. CDR3 in DNA: TGTGCCAGCAGCCAAGATCACTGGAGGGGCACAGATACGCAGTATTTT. This chain joins TRBV7-9 and TRBJ2-3; D possibly corresponds to TRBD2 (6 bases). CDR1 and CDR2 from the germline V gene are SEHNR and FQNEAQ (reference sequence). The CDR3 contains 16 residues. V was pared by 5 bases and J by 1 base, with 16 bases between.

This clone has just one count. The V call is TRBV2, the J call TRBJ2-7, with a weak D call TRBD1 (6 bases). CDR1 is SNHLY and CDR2 is FYNNEI in the germline V gene. Trimming shortened V by 6 bases and J by 2 bases, and 11 bases separated the two germline ends. The CDR3 consists of 13 residues. This chain's CDR3 is CASSGTSAYEQYF. CDR3 coding DNA: TGTGCCAGCAGCGGGACATCGGCCTACGAGCAGTACTTC.

The chain has TRBV7-6 and TRBJ2-1, with 8 bases identical to TRBD2. The germline V gene encodes CDR1 SGHVS and CDR2 FNYEAQ. Trimming took 0 bases from V and 6 from J; bases not matched to a gene: 4. The CDR3 has 15 residues. The CDR3 DNA reads TGTGCCAGCAGCTTAGCCCAGCGGGAGATCAATGAGCAGTTCTTC. It specifies CASSLAQREINEQFF.

J is TRBJ2-7 and V is TRBV30; TRBD1 might be the D (5 bases). The V end was cut by 5 bases, the J end by 3 bases, with 14 bases between. The CDR3 length is 13 residues. Per germline, CDR1 GTSNPN and CDR2 SVGIG (reference sequence). The CDR3 DNA is TGTGCCTGGGGGCAGGGTGACATCTACGAGCAGTACTTC. It translates to CAWGQGDIYEQYF. Complete variable domain (other parts from reference TRBV30 and TRBJ2-7): SQTIHQWPATLVQPVGSPLSLECTVEGTSNPNLYWYRQAAGRGLQLLFYSVGIGQISSEVPQNLSASRPQDRQFILSSKKLLLSDSGFYLCAWGQGDIYEQYFGPGTRLTVT.

The chain has TRBV27 and TRBJ2-1, with 10 bases lining up with TRBD2. With 5 bases clipped from V and 10 bases from J, the junction kept 14 bases outside the gene matches. The CDR3 extends over 16 amino acids. Germline-derived CDR1 and CDR2 are MNHEY and SMNVEV (reference sequence). DNA for the CDR3: TGTGCCAGCAGTCGCATAGCGGGAGGATTGACCCACGAGCAGTTCTTC. Translated, it gives CASSRIAGGLTHEQFF.

A few counts support this clone. The J gene is TRBJ2-1, the V gene TRBV6-4; D may be TRBD1 (6 bases). The germline V gene encodes CDR1 MRHNA and CDR2 SNTAGT. The CDR3 loop spans 13 amino acids. With 0 bases removed from V and 12 bases from J, the gap between germline ends came to 12 bases. The chain's CDR3 is CASSDSGTSPQFF. CDR3 bases: TGTGCCAGCAGTGACTCGGGGACAAGCCCGCAGTTCTTC.

This clone has only a few counts. Other nucleotide sequences from this sample produce the same CDR3. The rearrangement joins TRBV14 to TRBJ2-6; D is unresolved. Germline lookup yields CDR1 SGHDN and CDR2 FVKESK. V was pared by 6 bases and J by 4 bases, with 10 bases between. The CDR3 has 14 amino acids. The chain's CDR3 is CASSLDYGANVLTF. DNA of the CDR3: TGTGCCAGCAGTCTCGATTACGGGGCCAACGTCCTGACTTTC.

The J gene is TRBJ1-3, the V gene TRBV5-6; 8 bases align to TRBD1. After removal of 5 bases from V and 3 bases from J, the junction contained 10 bases not matched to a gene. The length of the CDR3 is 16 residues. CDR1 is SGHDT, CDR2 YYEEEE, per germline. In DNA form, the CDR3 reads TGTGCCAGCAGGACCCTCAGGGGGCAGAATGGAAACACCATATATTTT. It is translated as CASRTLRGQNGNTIYF.

The chain employs TRBV18 and TRBJ2-4; D uncertain. The germline V gene has CDR1 KGHSH and CDR2 LQKENI. Trimming took 0 bases from V and 10 from J, leaving 10 bases between them. This CDR3 has 13 residues. The CDR3 protein is CASSPPSQPIQYF. The CDR3 nucleotides are TGTGCCAGCTCACCACCGTCCCAGCCGATTCAGTACTTC.

The gene calls are TRBV28 and TRBJ1-1; TRBD1 matches 12 bases. CDR3 length: 13 amino acids. Germline CDR1 is MDHEN and CDR2 is SYDVKM. With 5 bases clipped from V and 10 bases from J, the junction kept 5 bases outside the gene matches. CDR3 sequence: CASSRGQGALAFF. The CDR3, as DNA: TGTGCCAGCAGTAGGGGACAGGGGGCACTAGCTTTCTTT.

The chain couples TRBV14 to TRBJ1-2, with TRBD1 matching over 8 bases. This CDR3 is 17 amino acids long. Germline V gene lookup returns CDR1 SGHDN and CDR2 FVKESK. Trimming cost V 1 base and J 2 bases; bases outside gene matches: 9. The CDR3 protein is CASSQGAGGAFNYGYTF. The CDR3 DNA sequence: TGTGCCAGCAGCCAAGGTGCAGGGGGCGCGTTCAACTATGGCTACACCTTC.

The chain recombines TRBV30 with TRBJ2-7, with 10 bases identical to TRBD1. Germline V CDR1 and CDR2: GTSNPN, SVGIG (reference sequence). V dropped 1 base and J dropped 9; count of bases not matched to a gene: 18. This CDR3 spans 17 amino acids. CDR3 DNA sequence: TGTGCCTGGAGTGCACGCCCGGACAGGGGGGGTTATAACAGGCAGTACTTC. Translation: CAWSARPDRGGYNRQYF.

The V and J genes are TRBV7-9 and TRBJ1-2; D might be TRBD1 (6 bases). CDR1 is SEHNR and CDR2 is FQNEAQ in the germline V gene (reference sequence). The V and J ends lost 3 bases and 7 bases respectively, with 15 bases between them. The CDR3 runs 14 residues. CDR3 sequence (DNA): TGTGCCAGCAGCTTTGTACAGGGTGTCGCTGGCTACACCTTC. Translating gives CASSFVQGVAGYTF.

The chain recombines TRBV2 with TRBJ2-2; a possible D gene is TRBD2 (6 bases). Germline V gives CDR1 SNHLY, CDR2 FYNNEI. The CDR3 spans 14 residues. V was trimmed by 6 bases and J by 5 bases, leaving 13 bases between them. In DNA form, the CDR3 reads TGTGCCAGCAGAGACAGCGGAGGGACCGGGGAGCTGTTTTTT. Translated, it gives CASRDSGGTGELFF.

This clone was found once. This chain joins TRBV10-2 and TRBJ2-3; 8 bases are shared with TRBD2. J lost 2 bases, V lost 7 bases, and 5 bases had no gene match. The CDR3 is 14 residues long. Germline V lookup: CDR1 WSHSY, CDR2 SAAADI. CDR3: CASTLAGPTDTQYF. For the CDR3, the DNA is TGCGCCAGCACCTTAGCGGGACCCACAGATACGCAGTATTTT.

The chain is built from TRBV4-1 and TRBJ2-7; possible D gene TRBD2, 6 bases. Germline CDR1 and CDR2: MGHRA and YSYEKL. This CDR3 spans 16 amino acids. Trimming left V 0 bases short and J 2 bases short, with 14 bases between. In DNA form, the CDR3 reads TGCGCCAGCAGCCAAGAGGGAATTGGACTAACCTACGAGCAGTACTTC. As protein: CASSQEGIGLTYEQYF.

The V and J genes are TRBV7-9 and TRBJ2-1; a weak D match, TRBD1 (6 bases). Looked up from germline, CDR1 is SEHNR and CDR2 is FQNEAQ (reference sequence). The V end was cut by 1 base, the J end by 3 bases, with 10 bases between. The CDR3 consists of 15 residues. The CDR3 sequence: CASSLGQGNYNEQFF. The CDR3 DNA reads TGTGCCAGCAGCTTAGGGCAGGGGAACTACAATGAGCAGTTCTTC.

The CDR3 region is CASSYDGYGTYEQYF. CDR3 coding DNA: TGTGCCAGCAGTTACGATGGATATGGAACCTACGAGCAGTACTTC. The V and J genes are TRBV6-5 and TRBJ2-7; D remains unclear. This CDR3 is built from 15 residues. Germline V CDR1 and CDR2: MNHEY, SVGAGI. Deletions cut 2 bases from V and 2 bases from J, with 13 bases between.

The rearrangement joins TRBV7-9 to TRBJ2-1; 9 bases fit TRBD2. The germline V gene has CDR1 SEHNR and CDR2 FQNEAQ (reference sequence). J gave up 6 bases and V 5 bases, and 11 bases lay outside the gene matches. This CDR3 has 16 amino acids. CDR3 protein: CASSGFSLAGTNEQFF. The CDR3, as DNA: TGTGCCAGCAGCGGCTTTTCTCTAGCGGGAACCAATGAGCAGTTCTTC.

The chain links TRBV28 to TRBJ2-7, with 8 bases matching TRBD2. Germline values: CDR1 MDHEN, CDR2 SYDVKM. Germline trimming cut 4 bases from V and 4 bases from J; bases unmatched to any gene: 15. The CDR3 runs 17 residues. The DNA for the CDR3 is TGTGCCAGCAGTTCGGACTCTGATAGCGGGGCCCTTTACGAGCAGTACTTC. Protein sequence: CASSSDSDSGALYEQYF.

This chain connects TRBV11-2 to TRBJ1-1; D is unresolved. Trimming took off 0 bases at V and 8 bases at J, with 13 bases between the two ends. Germline loops: CDR1 SGHAT, CDR2 FQNNGV. This CDR3 is built from 14 residues. This CDR3 is CASSLDLVSPEAFF. In DNA form, the CDR3 reads TGTGCCAGCAGCTTAGATTTGGTTTCACCCGAAGCTTTCTTT.

The chain carries TRBV6-4 and TRBJ1-2; 8 nucleotides match TRBD1. The J segment lost 7 bases and the V segment lost 6 bases, leaving 7 bases of the junction unmatched. Looked up from germline, CDR1 is MRHNA and CDR2 is SNTAGT. The CDR3 consists of 13 residues. CDR3 loop: CASSAGQGGGYTF. The CDR3, as DNA: TGTGCCAGCAGCGCCGGACAGGGTGGTGGCTACACCTTC.